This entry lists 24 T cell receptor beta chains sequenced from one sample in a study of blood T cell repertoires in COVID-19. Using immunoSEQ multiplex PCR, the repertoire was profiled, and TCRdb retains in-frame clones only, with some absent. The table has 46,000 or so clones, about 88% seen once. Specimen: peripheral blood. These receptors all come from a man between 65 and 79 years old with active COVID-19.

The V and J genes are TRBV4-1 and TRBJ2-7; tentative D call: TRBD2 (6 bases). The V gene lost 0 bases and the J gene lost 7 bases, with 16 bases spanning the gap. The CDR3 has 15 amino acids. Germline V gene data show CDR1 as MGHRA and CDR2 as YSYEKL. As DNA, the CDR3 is TGCGCCAGCAGCCAAGATTGGCTACCCCGGGGGGAGCAGTACTTC. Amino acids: CASSQDWLPRGEQYF.

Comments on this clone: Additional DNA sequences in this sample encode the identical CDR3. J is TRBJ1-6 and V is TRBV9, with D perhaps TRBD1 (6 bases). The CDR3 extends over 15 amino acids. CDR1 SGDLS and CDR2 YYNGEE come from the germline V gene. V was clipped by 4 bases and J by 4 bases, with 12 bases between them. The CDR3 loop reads CASSSGDGYNSPLHF. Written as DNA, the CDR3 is TGTGCCAGCAGCTCAGGGGACGGTTATAATTCACCCCTCCACTTT. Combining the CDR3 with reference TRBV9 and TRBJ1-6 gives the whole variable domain DSGVTQTPKHLITATGQRVTLRCSPRSGDLSVYWYQQSLDQGLQFLIQYYNGEERAKGNILERFSAQQFPDLHSELNLSSLELGDSALYFCASSSGDGYNSPLHFGNGTRLTVT.

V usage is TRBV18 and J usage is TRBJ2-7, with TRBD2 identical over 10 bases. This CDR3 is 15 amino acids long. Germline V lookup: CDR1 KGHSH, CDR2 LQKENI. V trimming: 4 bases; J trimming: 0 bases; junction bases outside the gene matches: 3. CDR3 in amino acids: CASSRRTSGSYEQYF. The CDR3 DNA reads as TGTGCCAGCTCACGCAGGACTAGCGGCTCCTACGAGCAGTACTTC.

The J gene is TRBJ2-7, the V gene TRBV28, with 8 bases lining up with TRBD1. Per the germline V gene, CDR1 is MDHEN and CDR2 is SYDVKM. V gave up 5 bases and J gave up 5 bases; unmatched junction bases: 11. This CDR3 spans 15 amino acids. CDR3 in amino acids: CASSDGNRGMDEQYF. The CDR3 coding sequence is TGTGCCAGCAGTGACGGGAACAGGGGGATGGACGAGCAGTACTTC.

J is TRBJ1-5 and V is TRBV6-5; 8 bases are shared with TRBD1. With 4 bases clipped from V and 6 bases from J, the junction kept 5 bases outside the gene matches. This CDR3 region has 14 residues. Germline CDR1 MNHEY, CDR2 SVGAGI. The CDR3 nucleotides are TGTGCCAGCAGTTCAGGGGGCGAGGCTCAGCCCCAGCATTTT. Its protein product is CASSSGGEAQPQHF.

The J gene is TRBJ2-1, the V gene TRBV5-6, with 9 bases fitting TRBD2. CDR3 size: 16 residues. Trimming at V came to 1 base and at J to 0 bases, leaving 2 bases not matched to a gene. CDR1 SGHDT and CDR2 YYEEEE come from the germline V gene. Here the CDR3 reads CASSLWRGGSYNEQFF. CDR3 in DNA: TGTGCCAGCAGCTTGTGGCGGGGGGGCTCCTACAATGAGCAGTTCTTC.

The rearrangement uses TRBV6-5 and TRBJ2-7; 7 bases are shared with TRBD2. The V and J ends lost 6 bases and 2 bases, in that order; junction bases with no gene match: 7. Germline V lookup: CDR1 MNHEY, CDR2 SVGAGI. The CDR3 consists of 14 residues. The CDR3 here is CASSLGGPTYEQYF. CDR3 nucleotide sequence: TGTGCCAGCAGCCTGGGAGGGCCCACCTACGAGCAGTACTTC.

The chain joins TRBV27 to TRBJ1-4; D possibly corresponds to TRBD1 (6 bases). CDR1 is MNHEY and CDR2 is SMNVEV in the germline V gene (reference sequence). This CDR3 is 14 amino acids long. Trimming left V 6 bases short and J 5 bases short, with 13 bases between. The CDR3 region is CASRIQGLNEKLFF. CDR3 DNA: TGTGCCAGCAGGATACAGGGCCTCAATGAAAAACTGTTTTTT.

The CDR3 nucleotides read TGTGCCACCGGACAGGGTGGGGATACGCAGTATTTT. Translating gives CATGQGGDTQYF. The chain carries TRBV10-3 and TRBJ2-3, with TRBD1 matching over 8 bases. The germline gives CDR1 ENHRY, CDR2 SYGVKD. Trimming at V came to 10 bases and at J to 6 bases, leaving 6 bases not matched to a gene. This CDR3 region has 12 residues.

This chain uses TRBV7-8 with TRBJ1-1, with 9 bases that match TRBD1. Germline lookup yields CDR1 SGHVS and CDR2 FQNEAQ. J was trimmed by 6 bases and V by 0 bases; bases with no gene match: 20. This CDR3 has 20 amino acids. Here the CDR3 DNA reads TGTGCCAGCAGCTTAGCCATCTTCACCGGGACAGGGTGGGAAATCCCTGAAGCTTTCTTT. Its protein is CASSLAIFTGTGWEIPEAFF.

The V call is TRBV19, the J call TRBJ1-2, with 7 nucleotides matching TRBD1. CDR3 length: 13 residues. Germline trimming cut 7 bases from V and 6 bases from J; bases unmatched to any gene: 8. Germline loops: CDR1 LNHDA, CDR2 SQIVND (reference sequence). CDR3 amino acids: CASNLRQGDGYTF. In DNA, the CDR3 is TGTGCCAGTAACCTCCGACAGGGAGATGGCTACACCTTC.

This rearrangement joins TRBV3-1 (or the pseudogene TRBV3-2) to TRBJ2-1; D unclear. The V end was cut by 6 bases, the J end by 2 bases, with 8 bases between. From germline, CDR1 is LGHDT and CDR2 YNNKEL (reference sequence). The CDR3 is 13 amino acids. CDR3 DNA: TGTGCCAGCAGTCAGATGACCTACAATGAGCAGTTCTTC. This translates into CASSQMTYNEQFF.

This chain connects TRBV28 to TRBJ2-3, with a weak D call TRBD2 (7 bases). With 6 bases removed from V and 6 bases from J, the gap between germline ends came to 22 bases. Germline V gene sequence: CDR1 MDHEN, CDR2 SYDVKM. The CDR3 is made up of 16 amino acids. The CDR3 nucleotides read TGTGCCAGCAGCCCGGCCGGCGGGGGCCGTCGGGATACGCAGTATTTT. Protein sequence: CASSPAGGGRRDTQYF.

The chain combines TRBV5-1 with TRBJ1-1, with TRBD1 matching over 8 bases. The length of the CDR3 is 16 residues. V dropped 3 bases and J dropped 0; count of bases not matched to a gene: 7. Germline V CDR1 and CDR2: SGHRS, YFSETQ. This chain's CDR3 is CASSWGTGRMNTEAFF. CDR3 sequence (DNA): TGCGCCAGCAGCTGGGGGACAGGTCGCATGAACACTGAAGCTTTCTTT.

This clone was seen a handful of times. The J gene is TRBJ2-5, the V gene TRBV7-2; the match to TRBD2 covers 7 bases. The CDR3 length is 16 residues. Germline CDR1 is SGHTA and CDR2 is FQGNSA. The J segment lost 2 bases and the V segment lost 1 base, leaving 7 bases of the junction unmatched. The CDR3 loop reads CASSLGFTAGQETQYF. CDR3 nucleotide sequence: TGTGCCAGCAGCTTAGGCTTTACAGCGGGGCAAGAGACCCAGTACTTC.

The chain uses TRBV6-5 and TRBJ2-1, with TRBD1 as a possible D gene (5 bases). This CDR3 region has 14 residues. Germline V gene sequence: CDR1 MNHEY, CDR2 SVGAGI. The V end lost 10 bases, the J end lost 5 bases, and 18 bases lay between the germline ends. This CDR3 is CATRWGGPDNEQFF. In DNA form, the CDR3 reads TGTGCCACGCGATGGGGCGGCCCTGACAATGAGCAGTTCTTC.

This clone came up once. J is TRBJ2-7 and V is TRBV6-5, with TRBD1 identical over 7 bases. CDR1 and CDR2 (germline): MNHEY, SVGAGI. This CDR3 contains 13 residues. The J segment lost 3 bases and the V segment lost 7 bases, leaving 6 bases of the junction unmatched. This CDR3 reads CASTATGSYEQYF. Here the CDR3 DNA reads TGTGCCAGCACCGCGACAGGGAGCTACGAGCAGTACTTC.

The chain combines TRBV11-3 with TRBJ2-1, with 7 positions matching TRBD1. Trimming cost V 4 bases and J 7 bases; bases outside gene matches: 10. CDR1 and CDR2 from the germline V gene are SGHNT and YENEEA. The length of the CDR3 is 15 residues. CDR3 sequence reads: CASSSARQGSNEQFF. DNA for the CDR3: TGTGCCAGCAGCTCGGCCCGACAGGGATCGAATGAGCAGTTCTTC.

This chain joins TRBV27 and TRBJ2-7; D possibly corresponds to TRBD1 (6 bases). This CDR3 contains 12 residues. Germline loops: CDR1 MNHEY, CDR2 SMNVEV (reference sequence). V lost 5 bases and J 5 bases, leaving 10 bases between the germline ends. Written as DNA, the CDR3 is TGTGCCAGCAGTAGAAGGGGGAACGAGCAGTACTTC. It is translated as CASSRRGNEQYF.

Here the CDR3 reads CAWRGRGLGSNQPQHF. In DNA, the CDR3 is TGTGCCTGGAGGGGTAGGGGGTTGGGGAGCAATCAGCCCCAGCATTTT. The J gene is TRBJ1-5, the V gene TRBV30; perhaps TRBD1 as D (6 bases). The CDR3 has 16 residues. V shed 3 bases and J shed 1 base, with 16 bases lying between them. Per germline, CDR1 GTSNPN and CDR2 SVGIG (reference sequence).

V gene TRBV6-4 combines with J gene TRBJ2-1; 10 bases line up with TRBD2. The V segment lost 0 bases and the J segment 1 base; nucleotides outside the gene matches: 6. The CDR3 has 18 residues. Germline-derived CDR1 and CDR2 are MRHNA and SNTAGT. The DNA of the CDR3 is TGTGCCAGCAGTGACTCGAATAAGGGACTAGCGTCCTACAATGAGCAGTTCTTC. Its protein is CASSDSNKGLASYNEQFF.

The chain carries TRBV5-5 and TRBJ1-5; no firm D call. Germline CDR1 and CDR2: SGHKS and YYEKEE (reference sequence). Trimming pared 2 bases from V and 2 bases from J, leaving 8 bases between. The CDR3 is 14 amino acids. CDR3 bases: TGTGCCAGCAGCTTTGAACACGGCAATCAGCCCCAGCATTTT. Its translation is CASSFEHGNQPQHF.

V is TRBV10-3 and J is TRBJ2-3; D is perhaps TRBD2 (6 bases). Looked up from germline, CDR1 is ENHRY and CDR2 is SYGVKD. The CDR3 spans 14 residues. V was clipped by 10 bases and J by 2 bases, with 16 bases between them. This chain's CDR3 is CATWGSGVTDTQYF. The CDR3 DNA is TGTGCCACGTGGGGTAGCGGAGTCACAGATACGCAGTATTTT.

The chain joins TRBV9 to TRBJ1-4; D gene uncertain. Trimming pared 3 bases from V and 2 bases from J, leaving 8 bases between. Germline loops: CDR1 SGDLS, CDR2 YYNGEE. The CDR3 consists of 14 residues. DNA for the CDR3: TGTGCCAGCAGCGACAGAGTCACTAATGAAAAACTGTTTTTT. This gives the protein CASSDRVTNEKLFF.